This TCR beta chain was profiled in a study of blood T cell repertoires in COVID-19 (dated by TCRdb to the early 2020s). Study-level background: Collaborator samples came from the United States, Italy and Spain and covered acute and convalescent phases of COVID-19. The prospective study material was composed of cDNA or gDNA derived from T cells, B-cell-depleted T cells, or PBMCs. Deeply sampled blood TCRbeta repertoires from subjects exposed to, actively infected with, or recovered from COVID-19 were included in the dataset. The repertoires were released in a freely available public database intended as a resource for research on the immune response to SARS-CoV-2. Samples came from the ongoing ImmuneRACE study (first 160 participants) plus 1,254 subjects from 6 global collaborators. Nearly every sample came with metadata listing a de-identified subject ID, COVID-19 status, age in years and sex. Where HLA class I and class II types were available, the types were taken from metadata supplied by the sample provider, not from assay-based typing.

TCRbeta CDR3 regions were amplified from genomic DNA using the immunoSEQ Assay, a bias-controlled multiplex PCR. The paper's processing steps were these. The number of nucleated cells in each sample was estimated from the amplification of reference gene primers within the assay. To quantify the absolute abundance of each unique TCRbeta CDR3 rearrangement, sequence reads were collapsed and filtered. For each sample, productive Simpson clonality was calculated as the square root of Simpson's diversity index across productive rearrangements. Imported from immuneACCESS, the table was reduced by TCRdb to in-frame sequences with V and J called. These copies leave out some clones; in studies compared against another copy, an unresolved V gene accounts for under half, and the cause of the remainder is not known. V, J and clone size reflect that table, while D and trimming were determined from the DNA. The table for this sample lists around 79,000 clones; 83% of them were counted only once. Around 5.6% of the sample is held by the ten biggest clonotypes.

The collaborating institutions used their own protocols to collect whole blood in K2EDTA tubes. For TCRbeta analysis, collaborators shipped samples in one of three forms: frozen whole blood, isolated PBMCs, or DNA extracted from either of those sample types. Many counts were recorded for this clone. Its cognate antigen has yet to be identified. No quality values exist for individual bases; no much larger clone is one base distant. Beyond this particular receptor, the publication reports: The amount of clinical and demographic metadata varied by source and participant and was provided uncurated.

The TCR comes from a woman in her fifties or sixties with acute or convalescent COVID-19. Sequenced material: peripheral blood.

The base sequence is TGTGCCAGCAGCGCCGGGACAGGGGTCGTCACCGGGGAGCTGTTTTTT. It translates as CASSAGTGVVTGELFF. Rearrangement joined TRBV9 to TRBJ2-2, with 10 bases matching TRBD1. The CDR3 goes from the cysteine to the phenylalanine over 16 residues. Here the CDR3 DNA is all that survives: 48 bases in frame from base 1. The germline V gene encodes CDR1 SGDLS and CDR2 YYNGEE. Germline trimming amounts to 3 bases on V and 4 bases on J, with 6 as the count of junction bases outside the gene matches.